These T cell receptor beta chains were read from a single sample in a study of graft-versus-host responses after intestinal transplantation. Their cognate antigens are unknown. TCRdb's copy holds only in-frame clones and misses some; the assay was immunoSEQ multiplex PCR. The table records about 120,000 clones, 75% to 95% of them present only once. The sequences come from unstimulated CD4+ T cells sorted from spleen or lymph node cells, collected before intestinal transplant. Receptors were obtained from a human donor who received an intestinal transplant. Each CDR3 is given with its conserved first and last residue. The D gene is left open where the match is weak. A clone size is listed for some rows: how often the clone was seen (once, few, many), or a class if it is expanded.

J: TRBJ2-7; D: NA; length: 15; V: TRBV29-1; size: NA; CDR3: CSVEDPAGAAYEQYF; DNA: TGCAGCGTTGAAGATCCAGCAGGGGCGGCCTACGAGCAGTACTTC
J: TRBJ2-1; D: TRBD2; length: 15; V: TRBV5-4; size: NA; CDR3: CASSPTSGSFHEQFF; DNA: TGTGCCAGCAGCCCGACTAGCGGGAGTTTTCATGAGCAGTTCTTC
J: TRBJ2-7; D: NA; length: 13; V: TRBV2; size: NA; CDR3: CASNFNRGYEQYF; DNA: TGTGCCAGCAATTTCAACCGGGGGTACGAGCAGTACTTC
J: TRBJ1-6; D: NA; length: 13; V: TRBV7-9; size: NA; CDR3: CASSLEWGSPLHF; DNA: TGTGCCAGCAGCTTAGAGTGGGGCTCACCCCTCCACTTT
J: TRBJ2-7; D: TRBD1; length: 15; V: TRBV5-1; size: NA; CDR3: CASSLTGTEFYEQYF; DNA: TGCGCCAGCAGCTTAACCGGGACAGAGTTTTACGAGCAGTACTTC
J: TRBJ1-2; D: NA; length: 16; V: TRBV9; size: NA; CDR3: CASSPGQGIGNYGYTF; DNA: TGTGCCAGCAGCCCCGGGCAGGGGATAGGAAACTATGGCTACACCTTC
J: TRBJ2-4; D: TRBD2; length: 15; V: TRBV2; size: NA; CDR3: CASSGSGRAGNIQYF; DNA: TGTGCCAGCAGTGGTAGCGGGAGGGCCGGAAACATTCAGTACTTC
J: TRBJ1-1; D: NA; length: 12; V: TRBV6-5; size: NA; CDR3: CASGRGRTEAFF; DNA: TGTGCCAGCGGTCGGGGTCGTACTGAAGCTTTCTTT
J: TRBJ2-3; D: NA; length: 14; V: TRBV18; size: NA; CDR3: CASSPLAYTDTQYF; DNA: TGTGCCAGCTCACCTCTAGCGTACACAGATACGCAGTATTTT
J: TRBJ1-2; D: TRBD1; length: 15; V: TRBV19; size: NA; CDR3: CASSKGQGSHYGYTF; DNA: TGTGCCAGTAGTAAAGGACAGGGGAGTCACTATGGCTACACCTTC
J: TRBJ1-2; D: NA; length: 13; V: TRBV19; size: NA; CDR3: CASKNIQAWGYTF; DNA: TGTGCCAGTAAGAATATCCAAGCATGGGGCTACACCTTC
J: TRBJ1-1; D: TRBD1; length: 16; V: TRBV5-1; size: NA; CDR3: CASSDQMGQGQTEAFF; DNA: TGCGCCAGCAGCGATCAAATGGGACAGGGCCAAACTGAAGCTTTCTTT
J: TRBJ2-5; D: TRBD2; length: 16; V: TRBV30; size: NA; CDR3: CAWSPGRLAGRETQYF; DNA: TGTGCCTGGAGTCCCGGGCGACTAGCGGGAAGGGAGACCCAGTACTTC
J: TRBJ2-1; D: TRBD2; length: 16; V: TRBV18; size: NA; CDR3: CASSPRTSGRAGEQFF; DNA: TGTGCCAGCTCACCACGTACTAGCGGGAGGGCGGGGGAGCAGTTCTTC
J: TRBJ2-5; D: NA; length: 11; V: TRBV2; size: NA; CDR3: CAVREKETQYF; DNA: TGTGCCGTCAGGGAAAAAGAGACCCAGTACTTC
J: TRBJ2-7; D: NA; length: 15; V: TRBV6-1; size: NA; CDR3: CASRDSHPGTYEQYF; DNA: TGTGCCAGCAGGGACAGCCACCCGGGCACCTACGAGCAGTACTTC
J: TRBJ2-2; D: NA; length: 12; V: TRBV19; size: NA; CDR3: CASSIPFGELFF; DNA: TGTGCCAGTAGTATCCCTTTCGGGGAGCTGTTTTTT
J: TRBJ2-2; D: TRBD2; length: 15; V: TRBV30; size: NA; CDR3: CAWSRKIAGTGELFF; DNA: TGTGCCTGGAGTCGTAAAATAGCGGGGACCGGGGAGCTGTTTTTT
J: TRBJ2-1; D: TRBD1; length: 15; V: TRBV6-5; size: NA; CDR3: CASSYDRAQYNEQFF; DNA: TGTGCCAGCAGTTACGACAGGGCTCAGTACAATGAGCAGTTCTTC
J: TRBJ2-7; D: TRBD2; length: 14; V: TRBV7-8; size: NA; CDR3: CASSSWTSSYEQYF; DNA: TGTGCCAGCAGCTCGTGGACTAGCAGTTACGAGCAGTACTTC
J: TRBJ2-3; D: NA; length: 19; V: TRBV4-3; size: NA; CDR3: CASSQERGVRGGPTDTQYF; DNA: TGCGCCAGCAGCCAAGAAAGGGGGGTAAGGGGGGGACCGACAGATACGCAGTATTTT
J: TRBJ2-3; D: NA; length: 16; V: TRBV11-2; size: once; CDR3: CASSLYLGQGRDTQYF; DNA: TGTGCCAGCAGCTTGTACCTTGGGCAGGGAAGAGATACGCAGTATTTT
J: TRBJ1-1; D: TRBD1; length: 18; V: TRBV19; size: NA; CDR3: CASISGTGKLGVVTEAFF; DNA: TGTGCCAGTATCTCAGGGACAGGGAAATTGGGTGTAGTCACTGAAGCTTTCTTT
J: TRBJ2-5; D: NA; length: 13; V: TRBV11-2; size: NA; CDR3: CASSRGQWETQYF; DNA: TGTGCCAGCAGCCGGGGACAATGGGAGACCCAGTACTTC
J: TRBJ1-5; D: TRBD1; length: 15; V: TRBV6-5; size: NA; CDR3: CASSYRDRANQPQHF; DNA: TGTGCCAGCAGTTACCGGGACAGGGCGAATCAGCCCCAGCATTTT
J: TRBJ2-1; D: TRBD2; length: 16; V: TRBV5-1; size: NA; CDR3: CASSLGTSGRRGEQFF; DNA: TGCGCCAGCAGCTTGGGGACTAGCGGGAGGAGGGGTGAGCAGTTCTTC
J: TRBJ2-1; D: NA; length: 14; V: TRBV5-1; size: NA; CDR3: CASSPRSSVNEQFF; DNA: TGCGCCAGCAGCCCTCGCTCTAGCGTCAATGAGCAGTTCTTC
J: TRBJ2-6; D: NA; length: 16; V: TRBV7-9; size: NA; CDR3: CASSSQYHSGANVLTF; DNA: TGTGCCAGCAGCTCGCAGTACCACTCTGGGGCCAACGTCCTGACTTTC
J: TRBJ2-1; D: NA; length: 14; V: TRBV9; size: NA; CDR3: CASSVGAGATPQFF; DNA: TGTGCCAGCAGCGTCGGTGCAGGGGCCACCCCGCAGTTCTTC
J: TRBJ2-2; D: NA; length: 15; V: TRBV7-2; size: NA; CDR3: CASSPAGLNTGELFF; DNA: TGTGCCAGCAGTCCAGCAGGTTTGAACACCGGGGAGCTGTTTTTT
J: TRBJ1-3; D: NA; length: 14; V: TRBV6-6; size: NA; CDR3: CASSYVYSGNTIYF; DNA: TGTGCCAGCAGTTACGTATATTCTGGAAACACCATATATTTT
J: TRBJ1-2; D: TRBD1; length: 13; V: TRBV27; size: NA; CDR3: CASKGTANYGYTF; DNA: TGTGCCAGCAAGGGGACAGCTAACTATGGCTACACCTTC
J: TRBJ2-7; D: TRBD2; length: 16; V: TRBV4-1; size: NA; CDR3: CASSQESTSGFYEQYF; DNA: TGCGCCAGCAGCCAAGAATCTACTAGCGGATTCTACGAGCAGTACTTC
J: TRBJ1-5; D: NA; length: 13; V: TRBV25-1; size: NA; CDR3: CASSGGGNQPQHF; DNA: TGTGCCAGCAGTGGGGGGGGCAATCAGCCCCAGCATTTT
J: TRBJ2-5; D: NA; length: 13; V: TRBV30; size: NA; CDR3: CAWSSPWQETQYF; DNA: TGTGCCTGGAGTAGCCCCTGGCAAGAGACCCAGTACTTC
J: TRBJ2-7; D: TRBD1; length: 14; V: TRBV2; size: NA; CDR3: CASSLRTGVDEQYF; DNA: TGTGCCAGCAGTCTTAGGACAGGGGTTGACGAGCAGTACTTC
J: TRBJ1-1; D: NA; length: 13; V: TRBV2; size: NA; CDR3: CALQAPRRTEAFF; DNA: TGTGCCTTACAGGCTCCTCGAAGAACTGAAGCTTTCTTT
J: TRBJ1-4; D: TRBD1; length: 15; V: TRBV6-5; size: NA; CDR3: CASRDWTGGAGKLFF; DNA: TGTGCCAGTCGGGATTGGACAGGCGGAGCGGGAAAACTGTTTTTT
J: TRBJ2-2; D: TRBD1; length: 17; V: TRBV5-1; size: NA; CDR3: CASRGRQGSVNTGELFF; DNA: TGCGCCAGCAGGGGCCGACAGGGATCGGTGAACACCGGGGAGCTGTTTTTT
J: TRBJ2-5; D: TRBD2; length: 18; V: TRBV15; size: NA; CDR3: CATSRVGASGRDVETQYF; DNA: TGTGCCACCAGCAGAGTTGGCGCTAGCGGGAGAGATGTAGAGACCCAGTACTTC
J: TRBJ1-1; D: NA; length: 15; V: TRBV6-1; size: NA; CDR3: CASSDATLGQFEAFF; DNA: TGTGCCAGCAGTGACGCCACCCTTGGACAGTTTGAAGCTTTCTTT
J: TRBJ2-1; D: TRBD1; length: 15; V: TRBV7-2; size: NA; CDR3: CASSQNRGLYNEQFF; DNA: TGTGCCAGCAGTCAGAACAGGGGCCTTTACAATGAGCAGTTCTTC
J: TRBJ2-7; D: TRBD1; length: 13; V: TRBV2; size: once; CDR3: CASLRTGTYEQYF; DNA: TGTGCCAGCCTAAGGACAGGAACCTACGAGCAGTACTTC
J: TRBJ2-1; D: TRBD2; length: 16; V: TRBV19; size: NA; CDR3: CATSGTSGSVQHEQFF; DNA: TGTGCCACCTCCGGGACTAGCGGGAGTGTTCAGCATGAGCAGTTCTTC
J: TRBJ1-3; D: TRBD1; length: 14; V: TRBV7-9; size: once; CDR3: CASSSTGLENTIYF; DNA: TGTGCCAGCAGCTCGACAGGGTTGGAAAACACCATATATTTT
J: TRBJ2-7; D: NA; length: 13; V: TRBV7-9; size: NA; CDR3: CASGLTQSYEQYF; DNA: TGTGCCAGCGGTTTAACACAATCCTACGAGCAGTACTTC
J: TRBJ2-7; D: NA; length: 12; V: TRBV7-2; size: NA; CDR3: CASSLDRLEQYF; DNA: TGTGCCAGCAGCCTAGACAGGCTCGAGCAGTACTTC
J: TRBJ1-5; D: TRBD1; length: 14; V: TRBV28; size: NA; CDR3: CASSPGQRNQPQHF; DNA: TGTGCCAGCAGCCCGGGACAGAGAAATCAGCCCCAGCATTTT
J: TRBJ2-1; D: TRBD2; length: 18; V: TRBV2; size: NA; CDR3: CASSLNGLAGVPPHEQFF; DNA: TGTGCCAGCAGTCTCAACGGGTTAGCGGGAGTTCCCCCCCATGAGCAGTTCTTC
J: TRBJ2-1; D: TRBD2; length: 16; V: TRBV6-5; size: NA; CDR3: CASSYSGGSSYNEQFF; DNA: TGTGCCAGCAGTTACTCCGGGGGGAGCTCCTACAATGAGCAGTTCTTC
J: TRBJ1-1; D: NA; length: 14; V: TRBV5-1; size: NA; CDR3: CASSLTNDIPEAFF; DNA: TGCGCCAGCAGCTTGACGAATGACATCCCTGAAGCTTTCTTT
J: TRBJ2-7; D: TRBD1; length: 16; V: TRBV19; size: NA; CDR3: CASSSHRDRGSGEQYF; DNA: TGTGCCAGTAGTTCACACCGGGACAGGGGATCAGGCGAGCAGTACTTC
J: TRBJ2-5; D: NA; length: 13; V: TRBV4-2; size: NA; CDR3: CASSQEWRETQYF; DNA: TGTGCCAGCAGCCAAGAATGGCGGGAGACCCAGTACTTC
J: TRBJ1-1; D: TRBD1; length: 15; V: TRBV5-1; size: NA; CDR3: CASSLGGQGPTEAFF; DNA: TGCGCCAGCAGCTTGGGGGGACAGGGCCCAACTGAAGCTTTCTTT
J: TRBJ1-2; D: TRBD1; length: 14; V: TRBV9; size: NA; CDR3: CASSESGTGYGYTF; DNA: TGTGCCAGCAGCGAATCCGGGACAGGGTATGGCTACACCTTC
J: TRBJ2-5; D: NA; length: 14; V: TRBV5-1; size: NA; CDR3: CASSLGGNQETQYF; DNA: TGCGCCAGCAGCTTGGGAGGGAACCAAGAGACCCAGTACTTC
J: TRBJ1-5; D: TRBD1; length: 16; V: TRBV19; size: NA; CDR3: CASSILRGQGNQPQHF; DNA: TGTGCCAGTAGTATTTTGAGGGGGCAGGGCAATCAGCCCCAGCATTTT
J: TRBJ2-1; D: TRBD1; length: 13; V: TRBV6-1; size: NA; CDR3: CASSWTGRDEQFF; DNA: TGTGCCAGCAGTTGGACAGGTCGGGATGAGCAGTTCTTC
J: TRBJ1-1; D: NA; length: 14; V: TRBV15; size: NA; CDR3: CATSRDRGAGEAFF; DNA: TGTGCCACCAGCAGAGATCGGGGGGCAGGGGAAGCTTTCTTT